Described below is a single TCR beta chain sequence and its context. Its cognate antigen is unknown. Germline is not matched at one junction end, which may reflect a read error. This entry is derived from a study of T cell responses to AZD1222 COVID-19 vaccine. General study findings and limits: Rises in breadth and depth of Spike-specific TCRs came after two AZD1222 doses. Females outnumbered males among donors, who were mostly white British; clonal diversity was possibly underestimated. Repertoire collection took place solely once the T cell response had peaked. A reported finding is that nearly half of spike-specific TCRs target unmutated variant regions.

Profiling relied on immunoSEQ multiplex PCR, and the TCRdb table lists in-frame clones only, not all of them. Of about 120,000 clones in the sample, 89% are singletons; the top ten hold approximately 1.5%. CDR1 and CDR2 from the germline V gene are SGHRS and YFSETQ. The CDR3 runs 14 residues. This chain connects TRBV5-1 to TRBJ2-1; D remains unclear. This receptor was obtained from an adult in good health. The specimen was peripheral blood, collected on day 0 of AZD1222 vaccination. CDR3 DNA: TGCGCCAGCAGTTTGGGATTAGTGGGCAATGAGCAGTTCTTC. Protein product: CASSLGLVGNEQFF.